This passage covers 23 T cell receptor beta chains from one sample sequenced in a study of tumor-infiltrating lymphocytes in primary liver carcinoma. A constant-region primer served to make TCR beta cDNA from around 540 ng total RNA. Slightly modified ARM-PCR with three nested multiplex PCR rounds yielded TCR beta libraries. A C-beta reverse primer was combined with TRBV1-TRBV30 forward primers in the first two PCR rounds, and each round had 9 to 10 cycles. MiXCR was run by TCRdb on the multiplex PCR reads, yielding one entry per CDR3 protein. This table has some 120,000 distinct CDR3 sequences, 65% appearing once. The tissue used was unsorted bulk material of 20-30 mg. RNA and DNA were co-extracted from it with the AllPrep DNA/RNA mini kit. The material sequenced was liver tumor tissue from sampling region 1. Subset specified: tumor region T1, superior pole. The receptors derive from a woman between 55 and 75 years old with primary liver carcinoma and hepatitis B virus infection.

This clonotype was observed once. This is likely a read error, given that the CDR3 carries no conserved phenylalanine or tryptophan at its end. The chain has TRBV11-3 and TRBJ2-5; 10 bases align to TRBD2. The CDR3 spans 15 residues. Germline CDR1 is SGHNT and CDR2 is YENEEA. Here the CDR3 reads CASSSGGLAQGTQYL. CDR3 nucleotides: TGTGCCAGCAGCTCCGGGGGACTAGCGCAAGGGACCCAGTACCTC.

This clonotype has only a few counts. A much larger clone differs by one base, so this may be a read error. The rearrangement joins TRBV6-2 or TRBV6-3 to TRBJ1-2, with 8 positions matching TRBD1. The CDR3 has 16 residues. Germline CDR1 is MNHEY and CDR2 is SVGEGT. V trimming: 4 bases; J trimming: 4 bases; junction bases outside the gene matches: 11. For the CDR3, the DNA is TGTGCCAGCAGTTCCTCGCCCGGGACAGGCTCCTATGGCTACACCTTC. Amino acids: CASSSSPGTGSYGYTF.

Note on this clonotype: The junction departs from germline at one end; a sequencing error may be responsible. The chain couples TRBV6-6 to TRBJ2-1; the match to TRBD2 covers 8 bases. This CDR3 has 16 amino acids. The germline V gene encodes CDR1 MNHNY and CDR2 SVGAGI (reference sequence). Here the CDR3 DNA reads TGTGTCAGCACCCCCGGCGGGAGGTCCGTAATCAATGAGCAGTTCTTC. It translates to CVSTPGGRSVINEQFF.

This clonotype was counted a few times. A junction end diverges from the germline sequence, so it may reflect a read error. This chain connects TRBV6-4 to TRBJ2-3; D may match TRBD1 or TRBD2 (5 bases each). This CDR3 has 14 residues. From germline, CDR1 is MRHNA and CDR2 SNTAGT. The DNA for the CDR3 is TGTGCCAGCAGTGAAGTTCGGGGCGCGGATATGCAGTATTTT. The encoded protein is CASSEVRGADMQYF.

This rearrangement joins TRBV10-2 to TRBJ1-1; D remains unclear. The V end was cut by 6 bases, the J end by 0 bases, with 11 bases between. This CDR3 is built from 14 residues. Germline V gene sequence: CDR1 WSHSY, CDR2 SAAADI. Here the CDR3 DNA reads TGCGCCAGCAGGTTGGGGATCATGAACACTGAAGCTTTCTTT. Translating gives CASRLGIMNTEAFF.

Turning to this clonotype: This clone may be a read error of a much larger clone one base away. CDR3 in amino acids: CASSPIGGTEAFF. The CDR3 DNA reads as TGTGCCAGCAGCCCGATAGGGGGCACTGAAGCTTTCTTT. The V and J genes are TRBV12-3 or TRBV12-4 and TRBJ1-1; possible D gene TRBD1, 6 bases. V was cut by 6 bases and J by 4 bases, with 12 bases left in between. The CDR3 has 13 residues.

As to this clonotype: The junction shows a germline mismatch at one end, possibly a read error. The chain is built from TRBV5-1 and TRBJ2-1; a weak D match, TRBD2 (7 bases). The CDR3 length is 16 residues. CDR1 SGHRS and CDR2 YFSETQ come from the germline V gene. CDR3 protein: CASSLLSGGSYDEQFF. CDR3 sequence (DNA): TGCGCCAGCAGCTTGTTGTCGGGGGGCTCCTACGATGAGCAGTTCTTC. Variable domain in full (rest from reference TRBV5-1 and TRBJ2-1): KAGVTQTPRYLIKTRGQQVTLSCSPISGHRSVSWYQQTPGQGLQFLFEYFSETQRNKGNFPGRFSGRQFSNSRSEMNVSTLELGDSALYLCASSLLSGGSYDEQFFGPGTRLTVL.

This clonotype is a singleton in its sample. At one end, the junction sequence differs from germline, possibly due to a read error. The CDR3 coding sequence is TGTGCCGGCAGCTTAGGCAGGAGTCAGCCCCAGCATTTT. Its translation: CAGSLGRSQPQHF. The chain uses TRBV11-2 and TRBJ1-5, with unresolved D. From germline, CDR1 is SGHAT and CDR2 FQNNGV. The CDR3 runs to 13 residues. Full variable domain (remainder filled in from reference TRBV11-2 and TRBJ1-5): EAGVAQSPRYKIIEKRQSVAFWCNPISGHATLYWYQQILGQGPKLLIQFQNNGVVDDSQLPKDRFSAERLKGVDSTLKIQPAKLEDSAVYLCAGSLGRSQPQHFGDGTRLSIL.

This clonotype was counted once. One end of the junction varies from germline; a read error may be responsible. This chain joins TRBV5-1 and TRBJ1-4; D not resolved. Per germline, CDR1 SGHRS and CDR2 YFSETQ. This CDR3 has 13 amino acids. CDR3 protein: CAISPRLDEKLFF. The CDR3, as DNA: TGCGCCATCAGCCCGAGGCTAGATGAAAAACTGTTTTTT.

This clonotype was found a few times. This chain links TRBV5-4 with TRBJ2-3; D is perhaps TRBD2 (6 bases). CDR1 and CDR2 from the germline V gene are SGHNT and YYREEE (reference sequence). V gave up 4 bases and J gave up 4 bases, with 10 bases separating them. The CDR3 is 13 amino acids. The CDR3 DNA reads as TGTGCCAGCAGCCTCGCTAGCGCAGATACGCAGTATTTT. The encoded protein is CASSLASADTQYF.

V gene TRBV7-9 combines with J gene TRBJ1-6; 8 bases are shared with TRBD1. V was clipped by 7 bases and J by 5 bases; unmatched bases: 4. This CDR3 is built from 14 residues. In germline, CDR1 is SEHNR, CDR2 FQNEAQ (reference sequence). The chain's CDR3 is CASNSTGDNSPLHF. CDR3 in DNA: TGTGCCAGCAACTCGACAGGGGATAATTCACCCCTCCACTTT. The variable domain in full, with the rest retrieved from reference TRBV7-9 and TRBJ1-6, is DTGVSQNPRHKITKRGQNVTFRCDPISEHNRLYWYRQTLGQGPEFLTYFQNEAQLEKSRLLSDRFSAERPKGSFSTLEIQRTEQGDSAMYLCASNSTGDNSPLHFGNGTRLTVT.

About this clonotype: It may be a read error: a sequence one base away is much more abundant. The gene calls are TRBV6-2 or TRBV6-3 and TRBJ1-5; D is possibly TRBD1 (6 bases). Deletions cut 6 bases from V and 4 bases from J, with 19 bases between. The CDR3 is made up of 16 amino acids. Germline V gives CDR1 MNHEY, CDR2 SVGEGT. The CDR3 DNA reads TGTGCCAGCAGATACGCCCAGGGGAAGGGTAATCAGCCCCAGCATTTT. Translating it yields CASRYAQGKGNQPQHF.

This rearrangement joins TRBV11-2 to TRBJ1-1; TRBD1 matches 11 bases. V lost 10 bases to trimming and J lost 0 bases; unmatched junction nucleotides: 13. The germline CDR1 and CDR2 sequences are SGHAT and FQNNGV. The CDR3 is made up of 17 amino acids. The CDR3 bases are TGTGCCAACACTTACCGGGACAGGGGGTACATGAACACTGAAGCTTTCTTT. It specifies CANTYRDRGYMNTEAFF. The full variable domain, rest sourced from reference TRBV11-2 and TRBJ1-1, is EAGVAQSPRYKIIEKRQSVAFWCNPISGHATLYWYQQILGQGPKLLIQFQNNGVVDDSQLPKDRFSAERLKGVDSTLKIQPAKLEDSAVYLCANTYRDRGYMNTEAFFGQGTRLTVV.

This clonotype was counted only a few times. J is TRBJ2-5 and V is TRBV11-1; TRBD1 agrees at 8 bases. Germline values: CDR1 SGHAT, CDR2 FQDESV (reference sequence). V dropped 4 bases and J dropped 13; count of bases not matched to a gene: 14. The CDR3 spans 14 residues. The CDR3 sequence is CASSYTGGNYEPYF. The DNA for the CDR3 is TGTGCCAGCAGCTATACAGGGGGAAACTACGAGCCGTACTTC. Full variable domain (missing parts from reference TRBV11-1 and TRBJ2-5): EAEVAQSPRYKITEKSQAVAFWCDPISGHATLYWYRQILGQGPELLVQFQDESVVDDSQLPKDRFSAERLKGVDSTLKIQPAELGDSAMYLCASSYTGGNYEPYFGPGTRLLVL.

This clonotype was seen once. This chain joins TRBV11-2 and TRBJ2-7; 7 bases map to TRBD2. CDR1 is SGHAT and CDR2 is FQNNGV in the germline V gene. With 5 bases clipped from V and 13 bases from J, the junction kept 17 bases outside the gene matches. CDR3 length equals 14 residues. The CDR3 loop reads CASSTTSASYELYF. The CDR3 DNA sequence: TGTGCCAGCAGCACCACTAGCGCCTCCTACGAGCTATACTTC.

This clonotype has a count of ten or more. V is TRBV18 and J is TRBJ2-3, with TRBD1 as a possible D gene (6 bases). The CDR3 runs 14 residues. Germline V lookup: CDR1 KGHSH, CDR2 LQKENI. V was clipped by 5 bases and J by 1 base, with 10 bases between them. CDR3 in amino acids: CASSTGRGTDTQYF. CDR3 nucleotide sequence: TGTGCCAGCTCAACAGGGCGCGGCACAGATACGCAGTATTTT.

The chain links TRBV11-2 to TRBJ2-7; perhaps TRBD2 as D (6 bases). The CDR3 loop spans 16 amino acids. Germline CDR1 reads SGHAT; CDR2 reads FQNNGV. Trimming cost V 1 base and J 3 bases, with 16 bases left between them. In DNA form, the CDR3 reads TGTGCCAGCAGCTTAGGTCCGGGACTCATGTGCTACGAGCAGTACTTC. Translating it yields CASSLGPGLMCYEQYF.

This clonotype came up once. Since the CDR3 does not end with the conserved phenylalanine or tryptophan, this likely comes from a read error. It is unclear where the CDR3 begins or ends on the DNA, so no DNA is shown, and the CDR3 is as TCRdb lists it. The chain carries TRBV11-1 and TRBJ2-1. Per germline, CDR1 SGHAT and CDR2 FQDESV (reference sequence). The length of the CDR3 is 15 amino acids, counting both ends. The CDR3 loop is CASSLGVGTYNEQFL.

With respect to this clonotype: Given a much more abundant clone one base away, this may be a read error. Here the CDR3 omits its conserved ending phenylalanine or tryptophan, so a read error is the likely source. V usage is TRBV5-5 and J usage is TRBJ2-1, with D tentatively TRBD2 (6 bases). Germline CDR1 reads SGHKS; CDR2 reads YYEKEE (reference sequence). The CDR3 length is 14 residues. The ends were cut back, 0 bases at V and 6 bases at J, with 10 bases in the middle. This chain's CDR3 is CASSLDFGGNEQFL. The CDR3 DNA reads as TGTGCCAGCAGCTTGGACTTCGGGGGCAATGAGCAGTTCCTC.

This clonotype was counted at least ten times. The V and J genes are TRBV6-1 and TRBJ2-3; 9 positions match TRBD1. Germline V gives CDR1 MNHNS, CDR2 SASEGT. V shed 6 bases and J 3 bases; nucleotides not matched to a gene: 7. The CDR3 extends over 15 amino acids. In DNA form, the CDR3 reads TGTGCCAGCAGCAAAGGGACAGGGATAACAGATACGCAGTATTTT. This translates into CASSKGTGITDTQYF.

V gene TRBV14 combines with J gene TRBJ2-5, with D unresolved. The V and J ends lost 2 bases and 2 bases respectively, with 12 bases between them. CDR1 SGHDN and CDR2 FVKESK come from the germline V gene. The length of the CDR3 is 15 residues. The CDR3 protein is CASSQNLSIQETQYF. The CDR3, as DNA: TGTGCCAGCAGCCAAAATCTATCCATTCAAGAGACCCAGTACTTC.

Notes on this clonotype: A much larger clone sits a single nucleotide away, making a read error possible. The chain carries TRBV5-1 and TRBJ2-5, with D maybe TRBD1 (6 bases). With 3 bases removed from V and 2 bases from J, the gap between germline ends came to 11 bases. CDR3 length: 14 amino acids. CDR1 is SGHRS, CDR2 YFSETQ, per germline. DNA of the CDR3: TGCGCCAGCAGCTGGAAGAGGGGGCAAGAGACCCAGTACTTC. This sequence encodes CASSWKRGQETQYF.

The genes are TRBV11-2 and TRBJ2-7, with 9 bases aligning to TRBD2. With 3 bases clipped from V and 6 bases from J, the junction kept 6 bases outside the gene matches. Germline CDR1 reads SGHAT; CDR2 reads FQNNGV. There are 14 residues in the CDR3. The chain's CDR3 is CASSLTSGSLEQYF. The CDR3 nucleotides read TGTGCCAGCAGCTTGACTAGCGGAAGTCTCGAGCAGTACTTC.